This is a list of T cell receptor beta chains from one sample in a study of T cells expressing NK-cell markers. Following a re-call of the 5' RACE reads, TCRdb has one entry per CDR3 protein and lacks DNA. The sample shows about 30,000 distinct CDR3 sequences, and about 60% sits with its ten largest clones. The specimen was blood T cells: a sorted CD56 or NKG2C T cell subset, CD4+ or CD8+ T cells, or bulk PBMC T cells (not recorded which). These receptors all come from a woman aged 18 to 75 in good health. CDR3s include the opening cysteine and the closing phenylalanine or tryptophan.

J gene	V gene	CDR3 protein
TRBJ2-7	TRBV7-7	CASSPITGTEQYF
TRBJ2-1	TRBV7-9	CASSQLAGVGNEQFF
TRBJ2-2	TRBV4-1	CASSRDRAPGELFF
TRBJ2-3	TRBV4-1	CASRELAGEDTQYF
TRBJ2-1	TRBV29-1	CSVVHRGYNEQFF
TRBJ2-3	TRBV5-1	CASSLTAGITDTQYF
TRBJ2-7	TRBV5-6	CASSPGLAGDPEQYF
TRBJ2-7	TRBV29-1	CSVEGLGGQIYEQYF
TRBJ2-7	TRBV20-1	CSAFSGRAYEQYF
TRBJ2-7	TRBV27	CASSGTGYEQYF
TRBJ2-7	TRBV7-9	CASSLIDEQYF
TRBJ1-3	TRBV7-2	CASSFLTLGGNTIYF
TRBJ1-1	TRBV4-1	CASSQGAAQGTEAFF
TRBJ2-7	TRBV20-1	CSARDVLAGTPYEQYF
TRBJ1-5	TRBV2	CASSELGGRGLNQPQHF
TRBJ1-4	TRBV15	CATSSSRVGKLFF
TRBJ2-2	TRBV5-5	CASSEGTGGFQNTGELFF
TRBJ2-7	TRBV12-3/TRBV12-4	CASTLGLAGLEQYF
TRBJ2-7	TRBV6-1	CASSEPRDTSYEQYF
TRBJ2-5	TRBV28	CASSSGRLARETQYF
TRBJ1-1	TRBV12-3/TRBV12-4	CASSPGMLRTNTEAFF
TRBJ2-1	TRBV4-2	CASSQDLGGYNEQFF
TRBJ2-7	TRBV12-3/TRBV12-4	CASSITSGRSFGSYEQYF
TRBJ2-2	TRBV7-6	CASSANTGELFF
TRBJ2-2	TRBV7-9	CASSPGQGANTGELFF
TRBJ1-4	TRBV7-9	CASSLVPGTVNEKLFF
TRBJ2-1	TRBV12-3/TRBV12-4	CASSLISSGRAYEQFF
TRBJ2-3	TRBV11-3	CASSLLAGGTDTQYF
TRBJ2-7	TRBV7-9	CASSLGNEQYF
TRBJ2-7	TRBV28	CASSILGGQGKYEQYF
TRBJ2-1	TRBV4-1	CASSQEPRPGLLNEQFF
TRBJ2-1	TRBV2	CASSVGTSGRNEQFF
TRBJ2-7	TRBV12-3/TRBV12-4	CASSPGGSYEQYF
TRBJ2-7	TRBV27	CASSGLAGALSYEQYF
TRBJ2-3	TRBV5-1	CASSLHGTGGTDTQYF
TRBJ2-4	TRBV12-3/TRBV12-4	CASKWRGEGSTNIQYF
TRBJ2-1	TRBV24-1	CATSAGLAGASYNEQFF
TRBJ2-7	TRBV2	CASLISGTYEQYF
TRBJ2-5	TRBV4-1	CASSQFPSGQETQYF
TRBJ2-2	TRBV3-1	CASSLTKRERVTGELFF
TRBJ2-7	TRBV4-1	CASSQEDRGYEQYF
TRBJ2-7	TRBV5-1	CASSLLGTDPFYEQYF
TRBJ2-7	TRBV2	CASSEGMTRAYEQYF